This TCR beta chain was captured in a study of blood T cell repertoires in COVID-19. Study at large: T cells, B-cell-depleted T cells, or PBMCs provided the cDNA or gDNA that served as material.

Authors' analysis steps: Reference gene primer amplification in the assay estimated nucleated cell counts. Libraries were prepared by immunoSEQ multiplex PCR; TCRdb keeps only in-frame clonotypes and omits some of them. Clone size and V and J calls were adopted from that table, with D and trimming inferred from the DNA. Of tens of thousands of clones listed, 80% to 90% are singletons. CDR1 is SGDLS and CDR2 is YYNGEE in the germline V gene. This CDR3 comprises 14 residues. V was cut by 0 bases and J by 1 base, with 7 bases left in between. The rearrangement uses TRBV9 and TRBJ1-1; D is unresolved. Input material: peripheral blood. This TCR was sampled from a human donor in a cohort sampled during active COVID-19. CDR3 loop: CASSVVERNTEAFF. CDR3 nucleotides: TGTGCCAGCAGCGTAGTAGAGAGGAACACTGAAGCTTTCTTT.